This T cell receptor (beta chain) appears in the sequencing data of a study of T cell responses to AZD1222 COVID-19 vaccine. General observations from the study: AZD1222 recipients seropositive at baseline numbered only five or six. Most donors were white British and more were female, and clonal diversity was possibly underestimated. A reported finding is that nearly half of spike-specific TCRs target unmutated variant regions. Scientists sampled the repertoires only once the peak T cell response had passed.

With respect to this clone: Its antigen is not identified.

The CDR3 contains 13 residues. Germline assignment: CDR1 MNHEY and CDR2 SMNVEV (reference sequence). The germline V and J ends were trimmed by 3 bases and 7 bases, with 12 bases remaining between them. The method was immunoSEQ multiplex PCR; TCRdb's version includes in-frame clones alone and lacks a portion of them. The sample shows 100,000 to 150,000 clones, 90% of them seen only once. This chain connects TRBV27 to TRBJ1-2, with D perhaps TRBD1 (6 bases). The sequenced sample was peripheral blood, obtained on day 0 of MenACWY control vaccination. The TCR comes from an adult in good health. CDR3 DNA: TGTGCCAGCAGTTTTCGAGGGGGAGTTGGCTACACCTTC. It is translated as CASSFRGGVGYTF.